These 29 T cell receptor beta chains originate from one sample sequenced in a study of read filtering for tumor transcriptome and immune sequencing. From about 400 ng of RNA, a library with molecular barcoded alpha/delta and beta/gamma adaptors was made. In TCRdb, the reads were re-called with MiXCR into one record per CDR3 protein. The sample yields 75,000 to 95,000 distinct CDR3 sequences, roughly 21% seen once. What was sequenced was a population of CD138-negative cells sorted from bone marrow. These receptors all come from a donor aged 40 or over with multiple myeloma.

This clonotype came up many times. V usage is TRBV5-1 and J usage is TRBJ2-7; no firm D call. V was trimmed by 3 bases and J by 7 bases, leaving 11 bases between them. CDR1 is SGHRS, CDR2 YFSETQ, per germline. This CDR3 region has 12 residues. The CDR3 here is CASSSGWAEQYF. The CDR3 coding sequence is TGCGCCAGCAGCTCTGGTTGGGCGGAGCAGTACTTC. Combining the CDR3 with reference TRBV5-1 and TRBJ2-7 gives the whole variable domain KAGVTQTPRYLIKTRGQQVTLSCSPISGHRSVSWYQQTPGQGLQFLFEYFSETQRNKGNFPGRFSGRQFSNSRSEMNVSTLELGDSALYLCASSSGWAEQYFGPGTRLTVT.

This clonotype was counted between two and nine times. At one boundary the junction diverges from the germline segment, which might be a read error. The V and J genes are TRBV4-1 and TRBJ1-2; D gene uncertain. This CDR3 has 15 residues. Germline V gene lookup returns CDR1 MGHRA and CDR2 YSYEKL. The CDR3 nucleotides read TGCGCCAGCAGCCAGGTCCCCGCAGAGAACTGTGGCTACACCTTC. Residues: CASSQVPAENCGYTF.

This clonotype occurred many times. This chain joins TRBV29-1 and TRBJ2-7; possible D gene TRBD1, 6 bases. Germline V gene data show CDR1 as SQVTM and CDR2 as ANQGSEA. CDR3 length equals 12 residues. V lost 8 bases to trimming and J lost 4 bases, with 15 bases between them. As DNA, the CDR3 is TGCAGCATTTCGGGACACCATTACGAGCAGTACTTC. Translation: CSISGHHYEQYF.

The sample holds many counts of this clonotype. V usage is TRBV29-1 and J usage is TRBJ2-5; possibly TRBD1 for D (6 bases). The germline CDR1 and CDR2 sequences are SQVTM and ANQGSEA. Trimming pared 7 bases from V and 2 bases from J, leaving 11 bases between. This CDR3 has 12 residues. The CDR3 DNA follows: TGCAGCGGCGGACAGCCACAAGAGACCCAGTACTTC. This codes for CSGGQPQETQYF.

The genes are TRBV5-1 and TRBJ2-3; D is unclear. The CDR3 loop spans 12 amino acids. CDR1 is SGHRS and CDR2 is YFSETQ in the germline V gene. V shed 2 bases and J shed 5 bases, with 6 bases lying between them. CDR3 region: CASSLVRDTQYF. Written as DNA, the CDR3 is TGCGCCAGCAGCTTAGTCAGAGATACGCAGTATTTT.

Many counts were recorded for this clonotype. The chain combines TRBV20-1 with TRBJ2-1; weak D call: TRBD2 (7 bases). Trimming stripped 0 bases from V and 9 bases from J, with 15 bases between. This CDR3 is built from 14 residues. CDR1 DFQATT and CDR2 SNEGSKA come from the germline V gene (reference sequence). The chain's CDR3 is CSARDPRGGREQFF. The CDR3 DNA reads as TGCAGTGCTAGAGATCCTAGGGGGGGCCGTGAGCAGTTCTTC.

The V and J genes are TRBV19 and TRBJ2-3; 9 bases are shared with TRBD1. The CDR3 consists of 14 residues. Germline-derived CDR1 and CDR2 are LNHDA and SQIVND (reference sequence). The junction had 7 bases not matched to a gene; V was cut back by 7 bases and J by 5 bases. CDR3 nucleotides: TGTGCCAGTACCGGGGGACAGGGTGGAGATACGCAGTATTTT. Its protein is CASTGGQGGDTQYF.

This clonotype was seen many times. The chain links TRBV29-1 to TRBJ1-1; weak D call: TRBD1 (5 bases). Looked up from germline, CDR1 is SQVTM and CDR2 is ANQGSEA. Trimming left V 4 bases short and J 5 bases short, with 14 bases between. The CDR3 runs to 13 residues. The CDR3 DNA sequence: TGCAGCGTTGGGGGCAGGGCGGGAACTGAAGCTTTCTTT. Translation: CSVGGRAGTEAFF.

The V and J genes are TRBV20-1 and TRBJ1-5; D gene ambiguous. The germline V gene encodes CDR1 DFQATT and CDR2 SNEGSKA (reference sequence). This CDR3 comprises 12 residues. V shed 0 bases and J shed 5 bases, with 5 bases lying between them. This chain's CDR3 is CSAREEDQPQHF. As DNA, the CDR3 is TGCAGTGCTAGAGAAGAAGATCAGCCCCAGCATTTT.

This clonotype appeared many times. This chain links TRBV5-1 with TRBJ2-2; 9 bases fit TRBD1. V trimming: 4 bases; J trimming: 4 bases; junction bases outside the gene matches: 8. This CDR3 contains 16 residues. From germline, CDR1 is SGHRS and CDR2 YFSETQ. CDR3 protein: CASSVGTGWLTGELFF. In DNA form, the CDR3 reads TGCGCCAGCAGCGTTGGGACAGGGTGGCTCACCGGGGAGCTGTTTTTT.

At least ten counts were recorded for this clonotype. This chain links TRBV15 with TRBJ2-7; D perhaps matches TRBD2 (5 bases). This CDR3 comprises 15 residues. The germline gives CDR1 LNHNV, CDR2 YYDKDF (reference sequence). The V end was cut by 0 bases, the J end by 0 bases, with 9 bases between. DNA for the CDR3: TGTGCCACCAGCAGAGATGTTGGGAGCTCCTACGAGCAGTACTTC. Residues: CATSRDVGSSYEQYF.

This clonotype was counted at least ten times. The V and J genes are TRBV29-1 and TRBJ2-5; 12 nucleotides line up with TRBD2. Germline CDR1 and CDR2: SQVTM and ANQGSEA. This CDR3 is built from 17 residues. V gave up 0 bases and J gave up 1 base; unmatched junction bases: 6. The CDR3 loop is CSVEEQLAGGPQETQYF. DNA of the CDR3: TGCAGCGTTGAAGAACAACTAGCGGGGGGTCCCCAAGAGACCCAGTACTTC.

This clonotype was seen only once. Just one base apart from a much larger clone, this may be a read error. CDR3 region: CASSGTIERGTQYF. CDR3 DNA sequence: TGTGCCAGCAGCGGGACTATTGAGAGGGGGACCCAGTACTTC. This sequence joins TRBV4-2 and TRBJ2-5; 7 positions agree with TRBD2. V lost 5 bases and J lost 7; bases outside the gene matches: 10. From germline, CDR1 is LGHNA and CDR2 YNFKEQ. The CDR3 loop spans 14 amino acids.

As to this clonotype: A much bigger clone sits one base away, suggesting this may be a read error. The V gene is TRBV20-1, the J gene TRBJ1-2; D possibly corresponds to TRBD1 (5 bases). CDR1 and CDR2 from the germline V gene are DFQATT and SNEGSKA (reference sequence). The CDR3 runs to 14 residues. Between the trimmed V and J ends, which lost 0 bases and 4 bases, there was a span of 12 bases. Written as DNA, the CDR3 is TGCAGTGCTAGAGATCACTCAGGGTCCTATGGCTACACCTTC. Its protein is CSARDHSGSYGYTF.

The sample holds many counts of this clonotype. V gene TRBV4-1 combines with J gene TRBJ1-1; D is perhaps TRBD1 (5 bases). From germline, CDR1 is MGHRA and CDR2 YSYEKL. V was cut by 1 base and J by 0 bases, with 9 bases left in between. The CDR3 runs 15 residues. CDR3 loop: CASSQGGGLNTEAFF. Written as DNA, the CDR3 is TGCGCCAGCAGCCAAGGCGGGGGACTGAACACTGAAGCTTTCTTT.

The table lists this clonotype with many counts. This sequence joins TRBV24-1 and TRBJ2-7; a possible D gene is TRBD1 (5 bases). Trimming left V 2 bases short and J 3 bases short, with 19 bases between. Germline V gives CDR1 KGHDR, CDR2 SFDVKD. The CDR3 extends over 17 amino acids. The CDR3: CATSDSATDSFHYEQYF. The CDR3 bases are TGTGCCACCAGTGATTCTGCTACCGACAGCTTTCACTACGAGCAGTACTTC.

This clonotype was counted many times. The gene calls are TRBV9 and TRBJ2-1; 8 positions agree with TRBD1. V lost 3 bases to trimming and J lost 3 bases; unmatched junction nucleotides: 2. Germline CDR1 reads SGDLS; CDR2 reads YYNGEE. The CDR3 is 14 residues long. The CDR3 sequence is CASSEGQDYNEQFF. In DNA form, the CDR3 reads TGTGCCAGCAGCGAGGGACAGGACTACAATGAGCAGTTCTTC.

There are a few counts of this clonotype. One base away lies a much larger clone, so this may be a sequencing read error. J is TRBJ2-2 and V is TRBV5-4, with D perhaps matching TRBD2 (6 bases). The CDR3 length is 14 residues. Per germline, CDR1 SGHNT and CDR2 YYREEE (reference sequence). DNA for the CDR3: TGTGCCAGCAGCTTGGACGGCCGCACCGGGGGGCTGTTTTTT. Protein sequence: CASSLDGRTGGLFF.

As for this clonotype: The missing conserved phenylalanine or tryptophan at the end of this CDR3 makes a read error likely. The V and J genes are TRBV5-1 and TRBJ2-1; 9 bases fit TRBD1. The germline V gene encodes CDR1 SGHRS and CDR2 YFSETQ. There are 14 residues in the CDR3. The V gene end was trimmed by 4 bases and the J gene end by 4 bases; junction bases not matched to a gene: 3. CDR3 in DNA: TGCGCCAGCAGCCAGGGGACAGGGTACAATGAGCAGTTCCTC. Translation: CASSQGTGYNEQFL.

In this sample, this clonotype turned up many times. The V and J genes are TRBV5-5 and TRBJ1-2; possible D gene TRBD1, 6 bases. Germline CDR1 SGHKS, CDR2 YYEKEE (reference sequence). V was trimmed by 4 bases and J by 2 bases, leaving 9 bases between them. The CDR3 has 13 amino acids. The CDR3 sequence: CASSPDRNYGYTF. The CDR3 DNA sequence: TGTGCCAGCAGCCCCGACAGGAACTATGGCTACACCTTC.

In its sample, this clonotype was seen once. In this CDR3 the conserved last residue, phenylalanine or tryptophan, is missing, so a read error is likely. The V and J genes are TRBV2 and TRBJ1-2; 8 bases map to TRBD1. The CDR3 spans 12 residues. Trimming removed 5 bases from V and 8 bases from J; junction bases left unmatched: 4. Germline V gene sequence: CDR1 SNHLY, CDR2 FYNNEI. The CDR3 loop reads CASSLQGEGYTL. The DNA of the CDR3 is TGTGCCAGCAGTCTACAGGGGGAGGGCTACACCCTC.

This clonotype was observed a few times. The chain is built from TRBV3-1 and TRBJ2-3; TRBD2 agrees at 11 bases. The J segment lost 4 bases and the V segment lost 0 bases, leaving 6 bases of the junction unmatched. CDR3 length: 17 residues. Germline V CDR1 and CDR2: LGHDT, YNNKEL (reference sequence). DNA of the CDR3: TGTGCCAGCAGCCAAGATGGGCTAGCGGGGGGTTCAGATACGCAGTATTTT. Encoded protein: CASSQDGLAGGSDTQYF.

Worth noting for this clonotype: Relative to the germline gene, one junction end is altered; a read error may explain this. The V and J genes are TRBV2 and TRBJ1-5; perhaps TRBD1 as D (5 bases). Germline loops: CDR1 SNHLY, CDR2 FYNNEI. The CDR3 is 14 residues long. The CDR3 DNA sequence: TGTGCCAGCAGTGAGGGCAGGGTGACTCAGCCCCATCATTTT. Translating it yields CASSEGRVTQPHHF.

This clonotype came up many times. V gene TRBV4-2 combines with J gene TRBJ2-2, with D hard to call. The CDR3 is 14 residues long. CDR1 and CDR2 (germline): LGHNA, YNFKEQ. Deletions cut 1 base from V and 3 bases from J, with 6 bases between. The CDR3 bases are TGTGCCAGCAGCCAAGGGCTGCACACCGGGGAGCTGTTTTTT. This codes for CASSQGLHTGELFF.

At least ten counts were recorded for this clonotype. The rearrangement links TRBV29-1 to TRBJ1-4; 7 positions agree with TRBD1. This CDR3 spans 13 amino acids. After removal of 6 bases from V and 8 bases from J, the junction contained 9 bases not matched to a gene. The V gene's germline CDR1 is SQVTM and CDR2 ANQGSEA. The CDR3 DNA is TGCAGCGTGACAGGGATAGATCGAGAAAAACTGTTTTTT. It yields the protein CSVTGIDREKLFF.

This clonotype was detected many times. The rearrangement uses TRBV18 and TRBJ1-2, with unresolved D. The length of the CDR3 is 12 residues. The germline gives CDR1 KGHSH, CDR2 LQKENI. V was pared by 3 bases and J by 4 bases, with 6 bases between. In DNA, the CDR3 is TGTGCCAGCTCACCGGACGGCTATGGCTACACCTTC. It specifies CASSPDGYGYTF.

Notes on this clonotype: An end of the junction does not agree with germline; a read error may underlie this. This sequence joins TRBV7-9 and TRBJ1-5; D unclear. This CDR3 is built from 12 residues. Germline V gene data show CDR1 as SEHNR and CDR2 as FQNEAQ (reference sequence). The CDR3 loop reads CAGSLVGQPQHF. The CDR3 DNA sequence: TGTGCCGGCAGTCTCGTTGGGCAGCCCCAGCATTTT. Together with reference TRBV7-9 and TRBJ1-5, the CDR3 gives the full variable domain: DTGVSQNPRHKITKRGQNVTFRCDPISEHNRLYWYRQTLGQGPEFLTYFQNEAQLEKSRLLSDRFSAERPKGSFSTLEIQRTEQGDSAMYLCAGSLVGQPQHFGDGTRLSIL.

This clonotype has at least ten counts. V usage is TRBV29-1 and J usage is TRBJ1-2, with D possibly matching TRBD1 (5 bases). The CDR3 covers 14 residues. Per germline, CDR1 SQVTM and CDR2 ANQGSEA. V lost 6 bases to trimming and J lost 4 bases, with 18 bases between them. The chain's CDR3 is CSVTKGYSSYGYTF. The CDR3 DNA is TGCAGCGTCACGAAGGGGTACAGCTCCTATGGCTACACCTTC. Drawing the rest from reference TRBV29-1 and TRBJ1-2, the complete variable domain is SAVISQKPSRDICQRGTSLTIQCQVDSQVTMMFWYRQQPGQSLTLIATANQGSEATYESGFVIDKFPISRPNLTFSTLTVSNMSPEDSSIYLCSVTKGYSSYGYTFGSGTRLTVV.

In this sample, this clonotype turned up a few times. V gene TRBV5-1 combines with J gene TRBJ1-1; 10 bases agree with TRBD1. Germline CDR1 reads SGHRS; CDR2 reads YFSETQ. This CDR3 region has 17 residues. Losses at the gene ends were 2 bases for V and 4 bases for J; bases not matched to a gene: 11. The CDR3 DNA follows: TGCGCCAGCAGCTTAGTTGGGACAGGGGTGGTAGCCACTGAAGCTTTCTTT. Protein: CASSLVGTGVVATEAFF.